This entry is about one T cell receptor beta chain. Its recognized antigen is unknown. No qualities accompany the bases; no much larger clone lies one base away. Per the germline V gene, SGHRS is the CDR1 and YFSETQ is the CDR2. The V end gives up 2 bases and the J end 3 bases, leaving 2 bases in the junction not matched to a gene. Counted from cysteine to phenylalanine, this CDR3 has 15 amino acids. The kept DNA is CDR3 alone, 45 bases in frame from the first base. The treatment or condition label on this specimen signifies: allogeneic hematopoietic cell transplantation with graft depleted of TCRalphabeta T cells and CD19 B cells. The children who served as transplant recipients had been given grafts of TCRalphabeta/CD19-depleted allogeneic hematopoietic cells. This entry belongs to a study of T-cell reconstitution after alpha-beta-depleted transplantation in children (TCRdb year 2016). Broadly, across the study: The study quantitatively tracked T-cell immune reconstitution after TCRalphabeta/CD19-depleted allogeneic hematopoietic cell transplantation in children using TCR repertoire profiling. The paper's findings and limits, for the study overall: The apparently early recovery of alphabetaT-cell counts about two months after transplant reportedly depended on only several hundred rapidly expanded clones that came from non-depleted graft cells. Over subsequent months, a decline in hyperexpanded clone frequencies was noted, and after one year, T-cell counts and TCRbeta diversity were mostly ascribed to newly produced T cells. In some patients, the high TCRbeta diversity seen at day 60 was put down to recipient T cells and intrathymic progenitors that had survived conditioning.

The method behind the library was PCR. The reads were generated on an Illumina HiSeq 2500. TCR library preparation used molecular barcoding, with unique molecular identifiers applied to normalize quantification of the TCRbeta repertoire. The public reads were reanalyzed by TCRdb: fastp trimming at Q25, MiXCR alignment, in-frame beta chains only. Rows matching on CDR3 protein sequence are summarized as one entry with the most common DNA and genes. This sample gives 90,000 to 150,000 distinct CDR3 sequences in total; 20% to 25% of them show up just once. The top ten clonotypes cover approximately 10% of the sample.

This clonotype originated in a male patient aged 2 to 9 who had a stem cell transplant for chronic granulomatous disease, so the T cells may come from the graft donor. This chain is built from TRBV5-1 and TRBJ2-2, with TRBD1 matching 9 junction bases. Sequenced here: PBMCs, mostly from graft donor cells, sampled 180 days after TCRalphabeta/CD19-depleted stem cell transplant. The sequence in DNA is TGCGCCAGCAGCTTCCGGGACAGGGACACCGGGGAGCTGTTTTTT. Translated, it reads CASSFRDRDTGELFF.